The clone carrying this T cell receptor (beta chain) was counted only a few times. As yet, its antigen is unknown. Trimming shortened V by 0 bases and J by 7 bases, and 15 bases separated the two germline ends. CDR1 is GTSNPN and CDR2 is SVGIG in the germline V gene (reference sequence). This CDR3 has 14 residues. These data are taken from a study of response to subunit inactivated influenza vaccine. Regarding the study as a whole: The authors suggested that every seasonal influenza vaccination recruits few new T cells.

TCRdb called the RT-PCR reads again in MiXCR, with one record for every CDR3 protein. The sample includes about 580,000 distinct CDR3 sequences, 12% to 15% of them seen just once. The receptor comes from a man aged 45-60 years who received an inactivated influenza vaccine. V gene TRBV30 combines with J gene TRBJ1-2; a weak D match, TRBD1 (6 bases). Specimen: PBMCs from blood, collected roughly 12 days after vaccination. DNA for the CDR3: TGTGCCTGGAGTGTTTCGGGGGGCTATCTTGGCTACACCTTC. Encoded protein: CAWSVSGGYLGYTF.